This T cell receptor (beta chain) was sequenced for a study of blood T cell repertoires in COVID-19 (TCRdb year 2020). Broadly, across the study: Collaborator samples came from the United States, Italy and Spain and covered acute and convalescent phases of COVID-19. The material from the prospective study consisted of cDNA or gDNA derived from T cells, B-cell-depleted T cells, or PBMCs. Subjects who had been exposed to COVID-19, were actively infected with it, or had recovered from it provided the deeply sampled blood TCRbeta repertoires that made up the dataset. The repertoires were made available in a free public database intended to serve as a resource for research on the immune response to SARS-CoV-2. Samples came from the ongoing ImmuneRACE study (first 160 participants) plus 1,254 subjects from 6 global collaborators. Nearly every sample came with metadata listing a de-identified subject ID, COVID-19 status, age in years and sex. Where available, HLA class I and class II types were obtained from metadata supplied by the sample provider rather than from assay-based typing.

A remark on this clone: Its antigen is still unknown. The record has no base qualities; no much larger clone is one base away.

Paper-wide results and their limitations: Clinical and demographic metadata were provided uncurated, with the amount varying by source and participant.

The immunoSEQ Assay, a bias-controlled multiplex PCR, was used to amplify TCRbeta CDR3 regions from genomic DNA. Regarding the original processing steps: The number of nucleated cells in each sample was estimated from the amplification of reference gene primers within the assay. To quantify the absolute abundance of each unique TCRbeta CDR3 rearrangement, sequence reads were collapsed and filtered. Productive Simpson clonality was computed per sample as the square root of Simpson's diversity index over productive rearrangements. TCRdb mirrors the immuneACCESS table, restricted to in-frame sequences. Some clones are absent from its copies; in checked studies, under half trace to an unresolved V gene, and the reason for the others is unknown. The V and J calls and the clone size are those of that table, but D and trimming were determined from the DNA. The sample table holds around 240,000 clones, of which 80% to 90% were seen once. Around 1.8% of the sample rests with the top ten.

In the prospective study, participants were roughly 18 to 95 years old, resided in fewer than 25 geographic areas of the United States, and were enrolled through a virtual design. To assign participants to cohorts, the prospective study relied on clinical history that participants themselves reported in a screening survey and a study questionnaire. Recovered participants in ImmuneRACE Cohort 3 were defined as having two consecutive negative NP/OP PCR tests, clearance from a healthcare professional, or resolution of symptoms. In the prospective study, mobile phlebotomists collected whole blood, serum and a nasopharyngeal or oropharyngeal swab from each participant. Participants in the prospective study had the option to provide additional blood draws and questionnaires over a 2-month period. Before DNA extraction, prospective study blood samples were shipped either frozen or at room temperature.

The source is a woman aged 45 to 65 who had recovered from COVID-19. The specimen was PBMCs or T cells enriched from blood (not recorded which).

The DNA is TGTGCCAGCAGTCTATACGGGACAGGGAGGGGTGGGTCCCGAAACACCGGGGAGCTGTTTTTT. Translated, this is CASSLYGTGRGGSRNTGELFF. The sequence joins TRBV28 to TRBJ2-2; 9 of the junction bases match TRBD1. CDR1 and CDR2, looked up from the germline V gene, are MDHEN and SYDVKM. Trimming takes 5 bases off V and 2 bases off J; junction bases not matched to a gene: 21. Including the terminal cysteine and phenylalanine, the CDR3 comprises 21 residues. CDR3 DNA only is kept here, 63 bases in frame from base 1.